The source of this T cell receptor beta chain is a study of T-cell reconstitution after alpha-beta-depleted transplantation in children. Study results and caveats: T-cell numbers and diversity, one year after transplant, stemmed largely from T cells that were newly produced. In patients about two months after transplant, alpha-beta T cells reportedly arose from several hundred expanded graft clones. Some patients' high day-60 TCRbeta diversity was attributed to recipient cells surviving conditioning.

As regards this clonotype: Its antigen is currently unknown.

Preparation of the TCRbeta library was carried out with unique molecular identifiers. MiXCR was run by TCRdb on the PCR reads, yielding one entry per CDR3 protein. The sample consists of roughly 570,000 distinct CDR3 sequences, over 25% of them appearing once. Germline V gene data show CDR1 as SGHTA and CDR2 as FQGNSA. V gave up 6 bases and J gave up 0 bases, with 12 bases separating them. This CDR3 is built from 15 residues. This specimen was PBMCs, taken before TCRalphabeta/CD19-depleted stem cell transplant. V is TRBV7-2 and J is TRBJ2-1; D unresolved. The receptor was isolated from a boy in the first two years of life with Wiskott-Aldrich syndrome, due to receive a stem cell transplant. The CDR3 region has the DNA TGTGCCAGCAGAAAGGGCGTGGCCTCCTACAATGAGCAGTTCTTC. Its translation: CASRKGVASYNEQFF.